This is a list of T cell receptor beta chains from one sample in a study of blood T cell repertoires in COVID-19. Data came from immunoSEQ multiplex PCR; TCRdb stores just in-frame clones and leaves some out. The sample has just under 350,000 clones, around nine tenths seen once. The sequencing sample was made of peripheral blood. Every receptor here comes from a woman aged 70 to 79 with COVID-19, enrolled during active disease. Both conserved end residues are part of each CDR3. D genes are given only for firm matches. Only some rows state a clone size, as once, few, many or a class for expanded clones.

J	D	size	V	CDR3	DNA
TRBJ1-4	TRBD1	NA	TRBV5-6	CASSLRQGANEKLFF	TGTGCCAGCAGCCTACGGCAGGGGGCTAATGAAAAACTGTTTTTT
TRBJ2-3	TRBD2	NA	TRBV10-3	CAISLGLDQDTQYF	TGTGCCATCAGCTTAGGACTAGACCAAGATACGCAGTATTTT
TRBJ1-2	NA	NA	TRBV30	CAWSVAWTSYSNYGYTF	TGTGCCTGGAGTGTAGCTTGGACATCTTATTCTAACTATGGCTACACCTTC
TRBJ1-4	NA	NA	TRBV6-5	CASSYPGFTTNEKLFF	TGTGCCAGCAGTTACCCAGGATTTACAACTAATGAAAAACTGTTTTTT
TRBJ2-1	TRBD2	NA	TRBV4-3	CASSQDMGGGFVYNEQFF	TGCGCCAGCAGCCAAGATATGGGCGGGGGTTTTGTTTACAATGAGCAGTTCTTC
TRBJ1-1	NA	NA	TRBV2	CASRDRGIVAFF	TGTGCCAGCAGGGATAGAGGGATCGTGGCTTTCTTT
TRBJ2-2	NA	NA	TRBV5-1	CASSTGAGELFF	TGCGCCAGCAGCACGGGAGCCGGGGAGCTGTTTTTT
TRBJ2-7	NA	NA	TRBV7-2	CASSRRSGSSYEQYF	TGTGCCAGCAGTAGACGTAGTGGGAGCTCCTACGAGCAGTACTTC
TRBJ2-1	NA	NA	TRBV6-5	CASFSYNERTYEQFF	TGTGCCAGCTTCTCTTACAACGAACGAACCTATGAGCAGTTCTTC
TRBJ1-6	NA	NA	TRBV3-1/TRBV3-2	CASSPLLGNSPLHF	TGTGCCAGCAGCCCCCTGCTGGGCAATTCACCCCTCCACTTT
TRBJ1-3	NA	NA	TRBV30	CAAQLRSGNTIYF	TGTGCCGCCCAACTCCGCTCTGGAAACACCATATATTTT
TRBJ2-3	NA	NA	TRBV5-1	CASSLGLPGSGLFSTDTQYF	TGCGCCAGCAGCTTGGGCCTTCCTGGTAGCGGACTATTTAGCACAGATACGCAGTATTTT
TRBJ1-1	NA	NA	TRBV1	CTSSQGTGELTEAFF	TGCACCAGCAGCCAGGGGACAGGGGAGTTAACTGAAGCTTTCTTT
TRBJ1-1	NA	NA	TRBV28	CASRPGNTEAFF	TGTGCCAGCAGGCCGGGGAACACTGAAGCTTTCTTT
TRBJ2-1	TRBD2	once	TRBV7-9	CASSGEAGGPSSYNEQFF	TGTGCCAGCAGCGGTGAGGCGGGGGGGCCGAGCTCCTACAATGAGCAGTTCTTC
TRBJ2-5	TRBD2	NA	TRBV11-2	CASSLSLAGAVVGTQYF	TGTGCCAGCAGCCTCTCTCTAGCGGGGGCAGTGGTGGGGACCCAGTACTTC
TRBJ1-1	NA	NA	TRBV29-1	CSVEDPGTVEAFF	TGCAGCGTTGAGGATCCGGGAACGGTTGAAGCTTTCTTT
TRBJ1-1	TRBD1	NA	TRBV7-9	CASSSQGGGEAFF	TGTGCCAGCAGCTCCCAGGGGGGCGGTGAAGCTTTCTTT
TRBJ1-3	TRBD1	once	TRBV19	CASSSSGGGNTIYF	TGTGCCAGTAGTTCCTCAGGGGGAGGAAACACCATATATTTT
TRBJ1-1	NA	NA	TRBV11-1	CASSPQMNTEAFF	TGTGCCAGCAGCCCCCAGATGAACACTGAAGCTTTCTTT
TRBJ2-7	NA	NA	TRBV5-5	CASSPGTRYEQYF	TGTGCCAGCAGCCCCGGGACAAGGTACGAGCAGTACTTC
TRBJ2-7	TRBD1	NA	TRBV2	CASSVDRNNEQYF	TGTGCCAGCAGTGTGGACAGGAACAACGAGCAGTACTTC
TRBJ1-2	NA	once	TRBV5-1	CASSYAGQDGYTF	TGCGCCAGCAGCTACGCGGGGCAAGATGGCTACACCTTC
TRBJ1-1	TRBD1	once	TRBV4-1	CASSLRQGGSTEAFF	TGCGCCAGCAGCCTACGACAGGGTGGGTCCACTGAAGCTTTCTTT
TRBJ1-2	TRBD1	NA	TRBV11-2	CARSRGTGRLYGYTF	TGTGCCAGATCCCGCGGGACAGGGAGGTTATACGGCTACACCTTC
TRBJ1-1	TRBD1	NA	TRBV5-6	CASSFGTGGEYGTEAFF	TGTGCCAGCAGCTTCGGGACAGGGGGCGAGTATGGGACTGAAGCTTTCTTT
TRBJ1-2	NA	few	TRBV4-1	CASSQEQGRASGYTF	TGCGCCAGCAGCCAAGAGCAGGGCAGGGCATCTGGCTACACCTTC
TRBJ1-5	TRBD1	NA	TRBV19	CASNRWQGVINQPQHF	TGTGCCAGTAATCGTTGGCAGGGGGTGATCAATCAGCCCCAGCATTTT
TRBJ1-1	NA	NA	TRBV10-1	CASRDGGGGEAFF	TGCGCCAGCAGGGACGGCGGAGGCGGTGAAGCTTTCTTT
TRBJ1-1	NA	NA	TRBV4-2	CASSQEITGPGQDTEAFF	TGTGCCAGCAGCCAAGAAATCACCGGCCCTGGGCAGGACACTGAAGCTTTCTTT
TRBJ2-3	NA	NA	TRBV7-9	CASSQEGGRIDTQYF	TGTGCCAGCAGCCAAGAGGGGGGGCGGATAGATACGCAGTATTTT
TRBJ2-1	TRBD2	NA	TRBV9	CASSVVGGGANEQFF	TGTGCCAGCAGCGTAGTTGGCGGGGGGGCCAATGAGCAGTTCTTC
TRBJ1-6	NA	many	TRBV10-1	CASSPDTSNSPLHF	TGCGCCAGCAGCCCCGACACGTCTAATTCACCCCTCCACTTT
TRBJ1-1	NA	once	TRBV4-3	CASSQDPTVNTEAFF	TGCGCCAGCAGCCAAGACCCGACAGTAAACACTGAAGCTTTCTTT
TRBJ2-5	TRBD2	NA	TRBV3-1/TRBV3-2	CASSRSGGAQETQYF	TGTGCCAGCAGCCGCAGCGGGGGGGCCCAAGAGACCCAGTACTTC
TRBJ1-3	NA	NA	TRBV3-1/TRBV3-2	CASSLGASGNTIYF	TGTGCCAGCAGCCTTGGGGCCTCTGGAAACACCATATATTTT
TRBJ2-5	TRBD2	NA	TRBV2	CASSLSGGTQETQYF	TGTGCCAGCAGTTTGAGCGGGGGGACCCAAGAGACCCAGTACTTC
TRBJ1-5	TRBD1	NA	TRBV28	CASSFMTGNGGYQPQHF	TGTGCCAGCAGTTTCATGACAGGGAATGGGGGATATCAGCCCCAGCATTTT
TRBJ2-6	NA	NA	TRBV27	CASSFQKPTRSGANVLTF	TGTGCCAGCAGTTTTCAGAAACCAACCCGCTCTGGGGCCAACGTCCTGACTTTC
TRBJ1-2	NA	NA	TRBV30	CAWSSGLSNYGYTF	TGTGCCTGGAGTAGCGGATTGTCTAACTATGGCTACACCTTC
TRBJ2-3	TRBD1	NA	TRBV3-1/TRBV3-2	CASSLQGASTDTQYF	TGTGCCAGCAGCTTACAGGGGGCATCGACAGATACGCAGTATTTT
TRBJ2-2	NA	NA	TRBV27	CASSNAQGLNTGELFF	TGTGCCAGCAGTAACGCTCAGGGCTTGAACACCGGGGAGCTGTTTTTT
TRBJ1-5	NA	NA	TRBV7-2	CASSPQEGNQPQHF	TGTGCCAGCAGCCCTCAAGAGGGCAATCAGCCCCAGCATTTT
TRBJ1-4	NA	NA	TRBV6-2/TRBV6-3	CASSYSIKLKEKLFF	TGTGCCAGCAGTTACTCGATAAAGCTGAAGGAAAAACTGTTTTTT
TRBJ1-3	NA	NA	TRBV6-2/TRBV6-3	CASSLTGFTSGNTIYF	TGTGCCAGCAGTTTGACAGGATTCACCTCTGGAAACACCATATATTTT
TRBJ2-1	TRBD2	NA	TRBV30	CAWSARLAGDNEQFF	TGTGCCTGGAGTGCCCGACTAGCGGGGGACAATGAGCAGTTCTTC
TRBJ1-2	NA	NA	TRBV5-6	CASSSGTPNYGYTF	TGTGCCAGCAGCTCCGGGACACCCAACTATGGCTACACCTTC
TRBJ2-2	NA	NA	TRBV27	CASSFRNTGELFF	TGTGCCAGCAGTTTCAGAAACACCGGGGAGCTGTTTTTT
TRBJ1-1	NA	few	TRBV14	CASSQVPGRGNTEAFF	TGTGCCAGCAGCCAAGTACCCGGCAGGGGGAACACTGAAGCTTTCTTT
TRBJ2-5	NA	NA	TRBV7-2	CASSLVGRYQETQYF	TGTGCCAGCAGCTTAGTAGGCAGGTACCAAGAGACCCAGTACTTC
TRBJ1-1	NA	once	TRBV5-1	CASMRDMNTEAFF	TGCGCCAGCATGAGGGACATGAACACTGAAGCTTTCTTT
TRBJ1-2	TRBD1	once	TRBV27	CASSLSWTGDGYTF	TGTGCCAGCAGTTTATCGTGGACAGGGGACGGCTACACCTTC
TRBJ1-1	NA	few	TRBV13	CASSWTDRNTEAFF	TGTGCCAGCAGCTGGACGGACAGGAACACTGAAGCTTTCTTT